The TCR beta chain under discussion was sequenced for a study of CXCR3-negative and CXCR3-positive naive CD8 T cells (dated by TCRdb to between 2018 and 2021). A note on the overall study: In total, 130 million or so TRB reads were obtained, which works out to roughly 1.5 +/- 0.3 million reads per library. Data from about 12 donors, pooled across two independent experiments, went into the diversity and physicochemical repertoire analyses. Naive subsets from roughly 5 donors and memory cells from 3 donors were included in the TRBV-TRBJ cluster analysis.

Findings and caveats that apply to the study as a whole: Because surface CD5, which has been linked to self-reactivity in mice, was comparable between naive subsets, TCR interaction strength was also inferred from TRB CDR3 physicochemical properties. Similar TRBV-TRBJ usage was shown by naive CXCR3-negative and CXCR3-positive cells from the same donor, whereas distinct patterns were shown by memory cells. CXCR3 expression partially decreased after cryopreservation, so most assays used freshly isolated PBMCs. Repertoire diversity was comparably high in both naive subsets but much lower in memory CD8+ T cells.

With respect to this clonotype: This receptor's antigen is unknown.

Sequencing used a NextSeq 550. The Human TCR Profiling Kit (MiLaboratory) was used to make UMI-labeled 5' RACE TRB cDNA libraries. The full amount of extracted RNA was used for cDNA synthesis, and the full amount of resulting cDNA was used for PCR amplification. Libraries were prepared in parallel using an identical number of PCR cycles. The study's processing was this. MIGEC and MiXCR extracted about 48,000 +/- 9,800 unique UMI-labeled TRB cDNA molecules per library, requiring at least two reads per UMI. On average, approximately 40,000 +/- 10,000 functional in-frame TRB CDR3 nucleotide clonotypes lacking stop codons were found per library. After downsampling to 5000 UMI-labeled TRB molecules per sample, diversity metrics, including normalized Shannon-Wiener and Chao1, were computed in VDJtools. VDJtools computed clonotype-size-weighted physicochemical properties of the central five CDR3 residues: interaction energy, strength, volume and Kidera factor 4. TCRdb reprocessed the reads and assigns one entry to each CDR3 protein sequence, leaving out DNA. The authors' filters were not applied to this entry. This sample's table contains about 43,000 distinct CDR3 sequences. Together, the top ten hold roughly a tenth of the sample.

For every CD8+ T cell subset, over 250,000 cells were flow-sorted straight into RLT lysis buffer, and each subset was sorted in triplicate. Standard density gradient centrifugation was used to isolate peripheral blood mononuclear cells from buffy coats. Total RNA was extracted from sorted cells using an RNeasy Mini Kit. The CDR1 and CDR2 encoded by the germline V gene are SGHVS and FNYEAQ. Inclusive of the bounding cysteine and phenylalanine, the CDR3 is 15 residues long. The coding DNA is unavailable. The sequence links TRBV7-6 to TRBJ2-5; TCRdb picks TRBD1, but there is no DNA to check that call. The TCR comes from a human donor in good health. Some clones in this sample may be carry-over from other donors' samples. Sequencing was carried out using memory CD8+ T cells from blood. The cell subset or site label for this specimen denotes: conventional CD8+ memory T cells (TMEM), sorted as controls. CDR3 protein: CASSIHGTGQETQYF.